This T cell receptor (beta chain) was profiled in a study of PD-1 blockade in mismatch repair-deficient tumors. Measured with immunoSEQ multiplex PCR; TCRdb has only the in-frame clones, and not every one. The repertoire holds more than 50,000 clones, with about 91% as singletons. With 2 bases clipped from V and 5 bases from J, the junction kept 7 bases outside the gene matches. CDR1 is MNHEY, CDR2 SMNVEV, per germline (reference sequence). The CDR3 is 15 amino acids. The sequences come from peripheral blood, collected 52 weeks after starting pembrolizumab. The V gene is TRBV27, the J gene TRBJ2-5; 8 nucleotides agree with TRBD1. This TCR was sampled from an adult with mismatch repair-deficient cancer. Here the CDR3 DNA reads TGTGCCAGCAGTTTAATCTCAGGGGGCGGGGAGACCCAGTACTTC. Translation gives CASSLISGGGETQYF.